The 31 T cell receptor beta chains below all came from one sample that was sequenced in a study of response to subunit inactivated influenza vaccine. Via MiXCR, TCRdb re-called the RT-PCR reads, giving one row per CDR3 protein. The data show under 850,000 distinct CDR3 sequences, under 20% seen once. Material: PBMCs from blood, obtained approximately 5 days after vaccination. Source of these receptors: a man between 50 and 59 years old who received an inactivated influenza vaccine.

The sample holds many counts of this clonotype. V is TRBV20-1 and J is TRBJ2-7; unclear D gene. The germline gives CDR1 DFQATT, CDR2 SNEGSKA (reference sequence). This CDR3 region has 13 residues. Trimming removed 1 base at V and 2 bases at J, with 9 bases between. DNA for the CDR3: TGCAGTGCTAGAGCCGGGCGTACCTACGAGCAGTACTTC. It yields the protein CSARAGRTYEQYF.

This clonotype has a handful of counts. The chain couples TRBV7-2 to TRBJ2-1; D is uncertain. The CDR3 is made up of 15 amino acids. Trimming removed 1 base at V and 2 bases at J, with 9 bases between. CDR1 SGHTA and CDR2 FQGNSA come from the germline V gene. CDR3 loop: CASSLGQSPYNEQFF. CDR3 coding DNA: TGTGCCAGCAGCTTAGGGCAGTCCCCCTACAATGAGCAGTTCTTC.

This clonotype was seen more than once but under ten times. The J gene is TRBJ2-5, the V gene TRBV5-1; tentatively, D is TRBD1 (5 bases). Germline V gene data show CDR1 as SGHRS and CDR2 as YFSETQ. V was trimmed by 0 bases and J by 9 bases, leaving 6 bases between them. This CDR3 spans 11 amino acids. The DNA of the CDR3 is TGCGCCAGCAGCTTGGAGGGGTCCCAGTACTTC. It is translated as CASSLEGSQYF.

This clonotype was picked up a small number of times. The chain uses TRBV5-1 and TRBJ2-1, with 7 bases that match TRBD1. After removal of 4 bases from V and 2 bases from J, the junction contained 6 bases not matched to a gene. The CDR3 runs to 15 residues. Germline CDR1 SGHRS, CDR2 YFSETQ. The CDR3 DNA reads TGCGCCAGCAGCCCCCCGGGACAGACCTACAATGAGCAGTTCTTC. Protein sequence: CASSPPGQTYNEQFF.

V is TRBV11-1 and J is TRBJ2-2, with TRBD1 matching 11 bases. This CDR3 has 21 residues. Germline V gene data show CDR1 as SGHAT and CDR2 as FQDESV (reference sequence). J lost 9 bases, V lost 4 bases, and 25 bases had no gene match. For the CDR3, the DNA is TGTGCCAGCAGCTCCCAATGGACAGGGGGCGCGAGACGGTACGGGAACCGGGAGCTGTTTTTT. Its protein product is CASSSQWTGGARRYGNRELFF.

This chain connects TRBV7-8 to TRBJ1-5; D perhaps matches TRBD1 (6 bases). Germline V gene sequence: CDR1 SGHVS, CDR2 FQNEAQ. The CDR3 extends over 16 amino acids. Between the trimmed V and J ends, which lost 3 bases and 0 bases, there was a span of 12 bases. The DNA of the CDR3 is TGTGCCAGCAGCTTCCTCGGGGGCTTTAGCAATCAGCCCCAGCATTTT. Translating gives CASSFLGGFSNQPQHF.

The chain carries TRBV4-1 and TRBJ1-4; 8 nucleotides line up with TRBD1. CDR3 length: 15 amino acids. The junction had 7 bases not matched to a gene; V was cut back by 2 bases and J by 8 bases. Germline lookup yields CDR1 MGHRA and CDR2 YSYEKL. The CDR3 here is CASSQQVTGDEKLFF. The CDR3 region has the DNA TGCGCCAGCAGCCAACAAGTGACAGGGGACGAAAAACTGTTTTTT.

Regarding this clonotype: Its ends do not fully match the called genes, so a read error is possible. The rearrangement uses TRBV10-3 and TRBJ1-3; 10 bases line up with TRBD1. The germline CDR1 and CDR2 sequences are ENHRY and SYGVKD. This CDR3 has 16 residues. CDR3 region: CATSEPGTGAGNTIYF. The CDR3, as DNA: TGTGCCACCAGTGAACCCGGGACAGGGGCTGGAAACACCATATATTTT.

The V and J genes are TRBV5-1 and TRBJ2-1, with 10 nucleotides matching TRBD2. The V segment lost 2 bases and the J segment 10 bases; nucleotides outside the gene matches: 6. The CDR3 covers 14 residues. The germline gives CDR1 SGHRS, CDR2 YFSETQ. CDR3 nucleotide sequence: TGCGCCAGCAGCTTACCTAGCGGGAGCGGCGAGCAGTTCTTC. This encodes CASSLPSGSGEQFF.

The CDR3 nucleotides read TGTGCCAGCAGTTTAGATGAGGGTGTCACAGATACGCAGTATTTT. Its protein product is CASSLDEGVTDTQYF. V is TRBV12-3 or TRBV12-4 and J is TRBJ2-3; possible D gene TRBD2, 5 bases. V lost 1 base, J lost 2 bases, and 10 bases lay in between. This CDR3 comprises 15 residues.

CDR3 sequence: CASSLAGDSGSTDTQYF. The DNA of the CDR3 is TGCGCCAGCAGCTTGGCAGGGGATAGCGGAAGCACAGATACGCAGTATTTT. The chain combines TRBV5-1 with TRBJ2-3; D may correspond to TRBD1 or TRBD2 (6 bases each). From germline, CDR1 is SGHRS and CDR2 YFSETQ. CDR3 length equals 17 residues. Trimming took off 0 bases at V and 0 bases at J, with 14 bases between the two ends. Complete variable domain (other parts from reference TRBV5-1 and TRBJ2-3): KAGVTQTPRYLIKTRGQQVTLSCSPISGHRSVSWYQQTPGQGLQFLFEYFSETQRNKGNFPGRFSGRQFSNSRSEMNVSTLELGDSALYLCASSLAGDSGSTDTQYFGPGTRLTVL.

This clonotype turned up a few times. This chain joins TRBV20-1 and TRBJ2-5; TRBD1 agrees at 11 bases. With V trimmed by 6 bases and J by 3 bases, 3 bases remained unmatched. Per germline, CDR1 DFQATT and CDR2 SNEGSKA (reference sequence). The CDR3 length is 13 residues. CDR3 sequence reads: CSARTGGKETQYF. CDR3 nucleotides: TGCAGTGCGAGGACAGGGGGCAAAGAGACCCAGTACTTC.

This clonotype was seen ten or more times. The chain's CDR3 is CASSSQTGGSYEQYF. The CDR3 nucleotides read TGTGCCAGCAGTTCCCAAACAGGGGGCTCGTACGAGCAGTACTTC. V usage is TRBV12-3 or TRBV12-4 and J usage is TRBJ2-7; TRBD1 agrees at 9 bases. The CDR3 extends over 15 amino acids. V gave up 4 bases and J gave up 4 bases; unmatched junction bases: 8.

This clonotype showed up many times. This sequence joins TRBV12-3 or TRBV12-4 and TRBJ2-7; the D gene is possibly TRBD1 (6 bases). V lost 1 base and J lost 6, with 19 bases in between. The CDR3 contains 16 residues. The CDR3 DNA reads TGTGCCAGCAGTTTAGACACAGGGATCGGTTCGGGCGAGCAGTACTTC. The encoded protein is CASSLDTGIGSGEQYF.

Ten or more counts support this clonotype. The gene calls are TRBV12-3 or TRBV12-4 and TRBJ1-5; TRBD1 is a possible D gene (6 bases). The CDR3 has 14 residues. V was clipped by 5 bases and J by 4 bases, with 12 bases between them. The DNA of the CDR3 is TGTGCCAGCAGTGTCAGGGGTATGAATCAGCCCCAGCATTTT. It yields the protein CASSVRGMNQPQHF.

The table lists this clonotype with a few counts. The chain combines TRBV3-1 with TRBJ1-1, with D perhaps TRBD1 (5 bases). CDR1 and CDR2 (germline): LGHDT, YNNKEL (reference sequence). The V gene lost 0 bases and the J gene lost 3 bases, with 8 bases spanning the gap. CDR3 length equals 14 residues. CDR3 sequence reads: CASSQDGRDTEAFF. The CDR3 nucleotides are TGTGCCAGCAGCCAAGATGGCAGGGACACTGAAGCTTTCTTT. Combining the CDR3 with reference TRBV3-1 and TRBJ1-1 gives the whole variable domain DTAVSQTPKYLVTQMGNDKSIKCEQNLGHDTMYWYKQDSKKFLKIMFSYNNKELIINETVPNRFSPKSPDKAHLNLHINSLELGDSAVYFCASSQDGRDTEAFFGQGTRLTVV.

The chain links TRBV5-1 to TRBJ2-7, with D perhaps matching TRBD1 (6 bases). The V gene's germline CDR1 is SGHRS and CDR2 YFSETQ. Trimming shortened V by 3 bases and J by 2 bases, and 18 bases separated the two germline ends. The CDR3 is 16 amino acids. CDR3 region: CASSSYRDTGTYEQYF. DNA of the CDR3: TGCGCCAGCAGCTCGTACCGGGACACCGGGACCTACGAGCAGTACTTC.

The rearrangement joins TRBV4-1 to TRBJ1-1, with D maybe TRBD1 (6 bases). Germline V gene sequence: CDR1 MGHRA, CDR2 YSYEKL. V was pared by 1 base and J by 5 bases, with 14 bases between. This CDR3 region has 15 residues. The CDR3 nucleotides read TGCGCCAGCAGCCAAGGGACAGTGGGGGTTACTGAAGCTTTCTTT. Translation: CASSQGTVGVTEAFF.

The chain is built from TRBV15 and TRBJ2-4; 7 positions match TRBD1. Germline V lookup: CDR1 LNHNV, CDR2 YYDKDF (reference sequence). This CDR3 is 14 amino acids long. With 1 base clipped from V and 7 bases from J, the junction kept 4 bases outside the gene matches. CDR3 bases: TGTGCCACCAGCAGAGGCCCGGGACAGAACATTCAGTACTTC. Translating it yields CATSRGPGQNIQYF.

V and J are TRBV4-2 and TRBJ1-2, with no clear D. CDR3 length: 13 residues. V was pared by 0 bases and J by 12 bases, with 14 bases between. Per germline, CDR1 LGHNA and CDR2 YNFKEQ. The DNA of the CDR3 is TGTGCCAGCAGCCAAGATGGTAGTAAACGAGACACCTTC. This sequence encodes CASSQDGSKRDTF.

This clonotype has more than one count but fewer than ten. The chain couples TRBV10-2 to TRBJ2-7; D perhaps matches TRBD1 (5 bases). Germline V CDR1 and CDR2: WSHSY, SAAADI. The CDR3 is 11 amino acids. Deletions cut 2 bases from V and 8 bases from J, with 7 bases between. The CDR3 DNA sequence: TGCGCCAGCAGTGAGAGGGGCAAGCAGTACTTC. Translating it yields CASSERGKQYF.

This clonotype was found a few times. The gene calls are TRBV5-1 and TRBJ2-1; TRBD1 matches 7 bases. Germline V gene lookup returns CDR1 SGHRS and CDR2 YFSETQ. The CDR3 runs to 15 residues. V was pared by 0 bases and J by 9 bases, with 9 bases of the junction left unmatched. CDR3 DNA: TGCGCCAGCAGCTTGGTCGGGGACAGTCTGGGTGAGCAGTTCTTC. Translating it yields CASSLVGDSLGEQFF.

The chain uses TRBV6-2 or TRBV6-3 and TRBJ2-1; 10 nucleotides match TRBD2. The V gene's germline CDR1 is MNHEY and CDR2 SVGEGT. This CDR3 is 16 amino acids long. Trimming at V came to 4 bases and at J to 5 bases, leaving 8 bases not matched to a gene. The CDR3 loop reads CASSWHSGGLNNEQFF. CDR3 nucleotides: TGTGCCAGCAGTTGGCATAGCGGGGGGCTAAACAATGAGCAGTTCTTC.

This clonotype was seen more than once but under ten times. The gene calls are TRBV19 and TRBJ2-2; 8 bases are a match to TRBD1. The CDR3 totals 14 residues. CDR1 is LNHDA and CDR2 is SQIVND in the germline V gene (reference sequence). V trimming: 6 bases; J trimming: 3 bases; junction bases outside the gene matches: 3. Here the CDR3 reads CASRAGGYTGELFF. The CDR3 DNA reads as TGTGCCAGTAGAGCAGGGGGCTACACCGGGGAGCTGTTTTTT.

The chain combines TRBV20-1 with TRBJ2-7; 8 nucleotides agree with TRBD2. The CDR3 sequence is 14 residues long. V lost 6 bases, J lost 2 bases, and 9 bases stayed unmatched. Germline V lookup: CDR1 DFQATT, CDR2 SNEGSKA (reference sequence). The CDR3 DNA reads TGCAGTGCCGAAATCCTCGGGGGGGCCTACGAGCAGTACTTC. Translating gives CSAEILGGAYEQYF.

V is TRBV10-3 and J is TRBJ2-5; D remains unclear. The V gene lost 3 bases and the J gene lost 4 bases, with 9 bases spanning the gap. The germline gives CDR1 ENHRY, CDR2 SYGVKD. The CDR3 is 13 residues long. CDR3 nucleotide sequence: TGTGCCATCAGTGAAGAGATAAGAGAGACCCAGTACTTC. It specifies CAISEEIRETQYF.

This clonotype was counted a few times. This chain joins TRBV15 and TRBJ2-1, with D possibly TRBD1 on 7 matching bases. The CDR3 runs to 12 residues. V was clipped by 5 bases and J by 12 bases, with 14 bases between them. Germline assignment: CDR1 LNHNV and CDR2 YYDKDF (reference sequence). The DNA for the CDR3 is TGTGCCACCAGCGGAGGGAGACAGGGGCAGTTCTTC. It yields the protein CATSGGRQGQFF. Filled out from reference TRBV15 and TRBJ2-1, the complete variable domain reads DAMVIQNPRYQVTQFGKPVTLSCSQTLNHNVMYWYQQKSSQAPKLLFHYYDKDFNNEADTPDNFQSRRPNTSFCFLDIRSPGLGDTAMYLCATSGGRQGQFFGPGTRLTVL.

This clonotype was counted a few times. The chain combines TRBV7-9 with TRBJ1-2, with D possibly matching TRBD1 (5 bases). Germline CDR1 reads SEHNR; CDR2 reads FQNEAQ (reference sequence). V dropped 2 bases and J dropped 8 bases, with 9 bases sitting between them. This CDR3 region has 12 residues. CDR3 bases: TGTGCCAGCAGCTTACGGGGGGAAGGCTACACCTTC. Its protein product is CASSLRGEGYTF.

This chain joins TRBV7-2 and TRBJ2-7, with D perhaps matching TRBD1 (6 bases). V was pared by 2 bases and J by 3 bases, with 14 bases between. Looked up from germline, CDR1 is SGHTA and CDR2 is FQGNSA. The CDR3 sequence is 15 residues long. The CDR3 DNA is TGTGCCAGCAGCTTATCAGGTCACAGGGTCTACGAGCAGTACTTC. Amino acids: CASSLSGHRVYEQYF.

The chain carries TRBV7-9 and TRBJ2-3; 8 bases map to TRBD2. CDR3 length equals 14 residues. The trim removed 11 bases at V and 0 bases at J, leaving 7 bases unmatched. The germline V gene encodes CDR1 SEHNR and CDR2 FQNEAQ (reference sequence). The CDR3 is CAQASSGSTDTQYF. The DNA for the CDR3 is TGTGCCCAAGCTTCTAGCGGGAGCACAGATACGCAGTATTTT.

A few counts support this clonotype. The chain has TRBV20-1 and TRBJ2-5; weak D call: TRBD1 (6 bases). The length of the CDR3 is 14 residues. Trimming shortened V by 5 bases and J by 1 base, and 14 bases separated the two germline ends. Germline-derived CDR1 and CDR2 are DFQATT and SNEGSKA (reference sequence). In DNA, the CDR3 is TGCAGTGCTTACACATTACAGGGCCAAGAGACCCAGTACTTC. Its protein is CSAYTLQGQETQYF.